This is a list of T cell receptor beta chains from one sample in a study of cytomegalovirus exposure and HLA in healthy donors. Measured with immunoSEQ multiplex PCR; TCRdb has only the in-frame clones, and not every one. Here the sample spans over 65,000 clones, around 67% being singletons. Source material: PBMCs. All receptors come from a woman aged 50 to 60 in good health and CMV-seropositive. Each CDR3 is given with its conserved first and last residue. D genes are given only for firm matches. Size is stated for part of the rows, as once, few or many counts, or as a class when the clone is expanded.

d_call: TRBD2; j_call: TRBJ2-3; clone_size: few; v_call: TRBV29-1; cdr3_nt: TGCAGCGTGGGAGGGGCAGGAGGTAGCACAGATACGCAGTATTTT; cdr3_aa: CSVGGAGGSTDTQYF
d_call: .; j_call: TRBJ2-3; clone_size: few; v_call: TRBV5-1; cdr3_nt: TGCGCCAGCAGCTTGGATCTCCCTAGCACAGATACGCAGTATTTT; cdr3_aa: CASSLDLPSTDTQYF
d_call: .; j_call: TRBJ1-5; clone_size: .; v_call: TRBV15; cdr3_nt: TGTGCCACCAGCAGAGGGACATCTAATCAGCCCCAGCATTTT; cdr3_aa: CATSRGTSNQPQHF
d_call: .; j_call: TRBJ1-6; clone_size: .; v_call: TRBV18; cdr3_nt: TGTGCCAGCTCACCACGGACAACAGAAAATTCACCCCTCCACTTT; cdr3_aa: CASSPRTTENSPLHF
d_call: TRBD1; j_call: TRBJ1-5; clone_size: .; v_call: TRBV15; cdr3_nt: TGTGCCACCAGCACCCCCGCAGGGGGCTTTCAGCCCCAGCATTTT; cdr3_aa: CATSTPAGGFQPQHF
d_call: .; j_call: TRBJ1-5; clone_size: few; v_call: TRBV19; cdr3_nt: TGTGCCAGTCAGGAGAGGGCAGGCAATCAGCCCCAGCATTTT; cdr3_aa: CASQERAGNQPQHF
d_call: TRBD1; j_call: TRBJ1-1; clone_size: .; v_call: TRBV19; cdr3_nt: TGTGCCAGTAGTATGATCGGGACAGGGGGGATTGGCATGGTCACTGAAGCTTTCTTT; cdr3_aa: CASSMIGTGGIGMVTEAFF
d_call: TRBD1; j_call: TRBJ1-6; clone_size: .; v_call: TRBV7-3; cdr3_nt: TGTGCCCGCAGCCGAAAGGGACAGGCCGGATCACCCCTCCACTTT; cdr3_aa: CARSRKGQAGSPLHF
d_call: .; j_call: TRBJ1-1; clone_size: .; v_call: TRBV7-9; cdr3_nt: TGTGCCACCGGGCGGGGGGGCGACACTGAAGCTTTCTTT; cdr3_aa: CATGRGGDTEAFF
d_call: .; j_call: TRBJ2-1; clone_size: .; v_call: TRBV4-1; cdr3_nt: TGCGCCAGCAGCCTAAGACAGGACCACTACAATGAGCAGTTCTTC; cdr3_aa: CASSLRQDHYNEQFF
d_call: TRBD2; j_call: TRBJ2-1; clone_size: .; v_call: TRBV9; cdr3_nt: TGTGCCAGCAGCGTTATGAGCGGGGGGGCTTCCTACAATGAGCAGTTCTTC; cdr3_aa: CASSVMSGGASYNEQFF
d_call: TRBD2; j_call: TRBJ2-3; clone_size: .; v_call: TRBV10-2; cdr3_nt: TGCGCCAGTCCCAACCCTTCGCCCCGGAGACTAGCGGGTTCTAGCACAGATACGCAGTATTTT; cdr3_aa: CASPNPSPRRLAGSSTDTQYF
d_call: .; j_call: TRBJ1-1; clone_size: few; v_call: TRBV7-9; cdr3_nt: TGTGCCAGCAGCTTAGGAGGGGGAACTGAAGCTTTCTTT; cdr3_aa: CASSLGGGTEAFF
d_call: .; j_call: TRBJ1-2; clone_size: .; v_call: TRBV28; cdr3_nt: TGTGCCAGCAGTTTAAGGTTGGAGGGCTACACCTTC; cdr3_aa: CASSLRLEGYTF
d_call: .; j_call: TRBJ1-1; clone_size: .; v_call: TRBV7-9; cdr3_nt: TGTGCCACCTCATATTTGGGGCGGATTAGAACTGAAGCTTTCTTT; cdr3_aa: CATSYLGRIRTEAFF
d_call: TRBD1; j_call: TRBJ1-5; clone_size: .; v_call: TRBV7-9; cdr3_nt: TGTGCCAGCAGCAATCAGGGGGGAAATCAGCCCCAGCATTTT; cdr3_aa: CASSNQGGNQPQHF
d_call: .; j_call: TRBJ2-1; clone_size: .; v_call: TRBV6-5; cdr3_nt: TGTGCCAGCAGTTACTCGGCACCGAACTCCTACAATGAGCAGTTCTTC; cdr3_aa: CASSYSAPNSYNEQFF
d_call: .; j_call: TRBJ2-3; clone_size: .; v_call: TRBV7-3; cdr3_nt: TGTGCCAGCAGCTTAGGTCTAGACTCCAACCCCCTAAGCACAGATACGCAGTATTTT; cdr3_aa: CASSLGLDSNPLSTDTQYF
d_call: .; j_call: TRBJ1-1; clone_size: .; v_call: TRBV28; cdr3_nt: TGTGCCAGCAGTTTACACGGGGATGCGAACACTGAAGCTTTCTTT; cdr3_aa: CASSLHGDANTEAFF
d_call: TRBD2; j_call: TRBJ2-3; clone_size: .; v_call: TRBV27; cdr3_nt: TGTGCCAGCAGCTTGGCGGGGGAGATCACAGATACGCAGTATTTT; cdr3_aa: CASSLAGEITDTQYF
d_call: TRBD1; j_call: TRBJ1-1; clone_size: .; v_call: TRBV19; cdr3_nt: TGTGCCAGTAGTAATAGACAGGGCAACACTGAAGCTTTCTTT; cdr3_aa: CASSNRQGNTEAFF
d_call: TRBD1; j_call: TRBJ2-2; clone_size: .; v_call: TRBV9; cdr3_nt: TGTGCCAGCGCTACCGCCGGGACAGGGATCCCCGGGGAGCTGTTTTTT; cdr3_aa: CASATAGTGIPGELFF
d_call: TRBD2; j_call: TRBJ2-3; clone_size: .; v_call: TRBV7-2; cdr3_nt: TGTGCCAGCAGCTTAACAGCGGGGACAGATACGCAGTATTTT; cdr3_aa: CASSLTAGTDTQYF
d_call: TRBD1; j_call: TRBJ1-4; clone_size: .; v_call: TRBV29-1; cdr3_nt: TGCAGCGTTACAGGGGAAGGAGAAAAACTGTTTTTT; cdr3_aa: CSVTGEGEKLFF
d_call: .; j_call: TRBJ1-3; clone_size: once; v_call: TRBV27; cdr3_nt: TGTGCCAGCAGTAGAAAGCCCCACTCTGGAAACACCATATATTTT; cdr3_aa: CASSRKPHSGNTIYF
d_call: .; j_call: TRBJ1-3; clone_size: .; v_call: TRBV6-1; cdr3_nt: TGTGCCATACACAGCTCTGGAAACACCATATATTTT; cdr3_aa: CAIHSSGNTIYF
d_call: TRBD1; j_call: TRBJ1-2; clone_size: .; v_call: TRBV19; cdr3_nt: TGTGCCAGCATTGACAGGGGGCAGAACTATGGCTACACCTTC; cdr3_aa: CASIDRGQNYGYTF
d_call: TRBD2; j_call: TRBJ2-5; clone_size: .; v_call: TRBV11-1; cdr3_nt: TGTGCCAGCAGCTTAGGGGGTAGCGGGCGAGAGACCCAGTACTTC; cdr3_aa: CASSLGGSGRETQYF
d_call: TRBD2; j_call: TRBJ2-5; clone_size: .; v_call: TRBV4-2; cdr3_nt: TGTGCCAGCAGTTTTGGCGGGGGGATCCAAGAGACCCAGTACTTC; cdr3_aa: CASSFGGGIQETQYF
d_call: .; j_call: TRBJ1-4; clone_size: .; v_call: TRBV5-4; cdr3_nt: TGTGCCAGCAGCTTAGGGCCCCAGGGGAAACTGTTTTTT; cdr3_aa: CASSLGPQGKLFF
d_call: .; j_call: TRBJ2-6; clone_size: .; v_call: TRBV2; cdr3_nt: TGTGCCAGCAGGCCCATATTGGGAGCTGGGGCCAACGTCCTGACTTTC; cdr3_aa: CASRPILGAGANVLTF